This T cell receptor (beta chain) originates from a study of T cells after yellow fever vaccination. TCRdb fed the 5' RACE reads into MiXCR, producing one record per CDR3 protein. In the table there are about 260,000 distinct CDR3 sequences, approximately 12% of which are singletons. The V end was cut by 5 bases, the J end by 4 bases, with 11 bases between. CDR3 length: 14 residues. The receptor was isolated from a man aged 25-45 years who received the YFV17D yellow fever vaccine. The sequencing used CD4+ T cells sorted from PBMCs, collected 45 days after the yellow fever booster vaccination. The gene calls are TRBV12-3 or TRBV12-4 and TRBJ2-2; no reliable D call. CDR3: CASSPRRSTGELFF. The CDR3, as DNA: TGTGCCAGCAGTCCCCGTCGGAGCACCGGGGAGCTGTTTTTT.